This TCR beta chain originates from a study of molecular identifiers for immune sequencing clone quantification. TCRdb called the PCR reads again in MiXCR, with one record for every CDR3 protein. The sample lists about 510,000 distinct CDR3 sequences, less than 30% occurring once. Note on this clonotype: A much more abundant neighbour one base away suggests this may be a read error.

CDR1 and CDR2 (germline): MDHEN, SYDVKM. The CDR3 loop spans 15 amino acids. From 20,000 to 1,000,000 sorted cells, naive CD8 libraries were generated with 10%, 30% or 50% RNA. For naive CD8 T cells, sorting used the CD8+CD4-CCR7+CD45RA+ phenotype. Sequencing input: naive CD8+ T cells from blood, with Jurkat cell RNA spiked in. Subset of the sample: FACS-sorted CD8+CD4-CCR7+CD45RA+ naive T cells. The chain has TRBV28 and TRBJ1-2, with a tentative D call TRBD1 (5 bases). The origin of this receptor is a human donor in good health. Some libraries in this study had Jurkat cell RNA spiked in. The CDR3 protein is CASSFRMGRDYGHTF. The CDR3 DNA sequence: TGTGCCAGCAGTTTTAGAATGGGGCGCGACTATGGCCACACCTTC.